Shown below are 20 T cell receptor beta chains from a single sample sequenced in a study of spatial heterogeneity in lung cancer (dated 2019 in TCRdb). Library prep was done by 5' RACE. Sequencing was performed on a NextSeq 500. TCRdb reworked the public reads: Q25 trimming with fastp, MiXCR clone assembly, productive beta chains retained. Here each entry gathers all rows of one CDR3 protein and keeps the most common genes and DNA. This sample comprises roughly 19,000 distinct CDR3 sequences, roughly 5.7% of them detected only once. The top ten clonotypes cover 9% to 12% of the sample. The sample's time point label, in plain terms: sample taken at primary tumor resection. Their specific antigens are unknown. Points the paper makes about the study in general: The tumor nonsynonymous mutation count correlated with the number of expanded alpha and beta TCRs within the tumor.

The sequencing here drew on lung tumor tissue, taken at surgery. These receptors originate from a female donor with early-stage non-small cell lung cancer.

This clonotype qualifies as medium-sized. Little can be read into the size of this beta chain, an off-target read in a library designed for alpha chains. The chain joins TRBV15 to TRBJ2-3; D might be TRBD1 or TRBD2, each matching 5 bases. The V end lost 3 bases, the J end lost 5 bases, and 9 bases lay between the germline ends. The CDR3 contains 13 residues. The germline V gene encodes CDR1 LNHNV and CDR2 YYDKDF (reference sequence). CDR3 DNA: TGTGCCACCAGCAGGGGACCCGGAGATACGCAGTATTTT. It yields the protein CATSRGPGDTQYF.

As for this clonotype: Possible read error: a much larger clone is one base away. The library was designed around alpha chains, so this beta chain is a stray read whose abundance carries little weight. V gene TRBV24-1 combines with J gene TRBJ1-5; unclear D gene. Germline loops: CDR1 KGHDR, CDR2 SFDVKD. This CDR3 region has 13 residues. CDR3 in DNA: TGTGCCAACAGTGATTCGAACAATCAGCCCCAGCATTTT. Protein sequence: CANSDSNNQPQHF.

This clonotype occurred once. This beta chain came through as a stray read in a library set up for alpha chains, and its size says little. The rearrangement links TRBV20-1 to TRBJ2-5; perhaps TRBD1 as D (6 bases). The germline gives CDR1 DFQATT, CDR2 SNEGSKA (reference sequence). The CDR3 sequence is 12 residues long. V lost 2 bases and J 5 bases, leaving 9 bases between the germline ends. The CDR3 DNA sequence: TGCAGTGCTAGACGGGACATGGAGACCCAGTACTTC. This sequence encodes CSARRDMETQYF.

This clonotype is medium-sized (0.01 to 0.1%) by share. With the library built for alpha chains, this beta chain is off target and its frequency is not meaningful. The DNA for the CDR3 is TGTGCCAGCTCTATACTAGCGGGAGTCTACCGCCCGCCGCAGTATTTT. Protein sequence: CASSILAGVYRPPQYF. V usage is TRBV6-2 or TRBV6-3 and J usage is TRBJ2-3; 11 nucleotides match TRBD2. The CDR3 loop spans 16 amino acids. Losses at the gene ends were 8 bases for V and 10 bases for J; bases not matched to a gene: 17. Germline assignment: CDR1 MNHEY and CDR2 SVGEGT.

Concerning this clonotype: The size of this beta chain means little, since it is a stray read in a library made for alpha chains. The chain joins TRBV29-1 to TRBJ2-7; 10 bases fit TRBD2. The V segment lost 1 base and the J segment 0 bases; nucleotides outside the gene matches: 6. This CDR3 comprises 16 residues. Germline CDR1 and CDR2: SQVTM and ANQGSEA. This CDR3 is CSVEGGLAGDSYEQYF. DNA for the CDR3: TGCAGCGTTGAAGGGGGCCTAGCGGGGGACTCCTACGAGCAGTACTTC.

This clonotype was detected ten times or more. Within a library made for alpha chains, this beta chain is off target, and its count is uninformative. J is TRBJ2-3 and V is TRBV20-1, with D uncertain. The CDR3 totals 11 residues. Trimming cost V 1 base and J 5 bases, with 4 bases left between them. The germline V gene encodes CDR1 DFQATT and CDR2 SNEGSKA (reference sequence). As DNA, the CDR3 is TGCAGTGCTAGAGCGGGAGATACGCAGTATTTT. Its protein is CSARAGDTQYF.

There are many counts of this clonotype. Since the library was made to target alpha chains, this beta chain is a stray read and its abundance is not meaningful. This chain connects TRBV7-8 to TRBJ2-7; D possibly matches TRBD1 or TRBD2 (5 bases each). Looked up from germline, CDR1 is SGHVS and CDR2 is FQNEAQ. The CDR3 length is 16 residues. The V gene lost 5 bases and the J gene lost 6 bases, with 23 bases spanning the gap. The DNA for the CDR3 is TGTGCCAGCAGCCCCTTGAGGGCCGCAGGGAAAAGCGAGCAGTACTTC. Its translation: CASSPLRAAGKSEQYF.

Ten or more counts support this clonotype. In a library made to pick up alpha chains, this beta chain is a stray read with a size that means little. CDR3 nucleotide sequence: TGTGCCAGCACCACACAGGGGGATAGTAACGAGCAGTACTTC. Translated, it gives CASTTQGDSNEQYF. The rearrangement joins TRBV6-2 or TRBV6-3 to TRBJ2-7; TRBD1 matches 8 bases. In germline, CDR1 is MNHEY, CDR2 SVGEGT. V trimming: 7 bases; J trimming: 5 bases; junction bases outside the gene matches: 10. The CDR3 is 14 amino acids.

Concerning this clonotype itself: Because this beta chain is a stray read in a library intended to capture alpha chains, its abundance should not be given much weight. The chain couples TRBV6-1 to TRBJ2-1; TRBD2 might be the D (7 bases). The germline CDR1 and CDR2 sequences are MNHNS and SASEGT. This CDR3 is built from 14 residues. Trimming took 6 bases from V and 6 from J, leaving 15 bases between them. The CDR3 here is CASRTSRGGNEQFF. Here the CDR3 DNA reads TGTGCCAGCAGGACTAGCAGGGGCGGCAATGAGCAGTTCTTC.

This clonotype has a handful of counts. This beta chain is an off-target read within a library intended for alpha chains, so its frequency means little. This sequence joins TRBV5-6 and TRBJ2-2; D is possibly TRBD1 (6 bases). Trimming shortened V by 0 bases and J by 4 bases, and 7 bases separated the two germline ends. Germline V gene lookup returns CDR1 SGHDT and CDR2 YYEEEE. The CDR3 sequence is 14 residues long. CDR3 nucleotides: TGTGCCAGCAGCTTGGCAGGGGTCACCGGGGAGCTGTTTTTT. Translating gives CASSLAGVTGELFF.

The sample holds many counts of this clonotype. The size of this beta chain means little, since it is a stray read in a library made for alpha chains. The J gene is TRBJ2-3, the V gene TRBV28; D unresolved. With 5 bases removed from V and 6 bases from J, the gap between germline ends came to 21 bases. CDR1 is MDHEN, CDR2 SYDVKM, per germline. The CDR3 contains 16 residues. This chain's CDR3 is CASSGPMGEVMDTQYF. The CDR3 DNA reads TGTGCCAGCAGTGGACCCATGGGCGAAGTCATGGATACGCAGTATTTT.

This clonotype has at least ten counts. Being off target in a library aimed at alpha chains, this beta chain has a size of little meaning. The rearrangement joins TRBV7-9 to TRBJ2-1, with no clear D. The CDR3 loop spans 12 amino acids. CDR1 SEHNR and CDR2 FQNEAQ come from the germline V gene (reference sequence). Trimming pared 2 bases from V and 8 bases from J, leaving 7 bases between. CDR3 bases: TGTGCCAGCAGCTTAAGAGACTATGAGCAGTTCTTC. The encoded protein is CASSLRDYEQFF. The full variable domain, rest sourced from reference TRBV7-9 and TRBJ2-1, is DTGVSQNPRHKITKRGQNVTFRCDPISEHNRLYWYRQTLGQGPEFLTYFQNEAQLEKSRLLSDRFSAERPKGSFSTLEIQRTEQGDSAMYLCASSLRDYEQFFGPGTRLTVL.

This clonotype was found many times. This beta chain was picked up by a library intended for alpha chains and is off target, so its count carries little meaning. The V call is TRBV3-1, the J call TRBJ2-7; 7 bases fit TRBD1. This CDR3 is built from 16 residues. CDR1 and CDR2 (germline): LGHDT, YNNKEL (reference sequence). V was pared by 0 bases and J by 3 bases, with 8 bases of the junction left unmatched. CDR3 sequence: CASSQDLGRGFYEQYF. For the CDR3, the DNA is TGTGCCAGCAGCCAAGATCTGGGCAGGGGGTTCTACGAGCAGTACTTC.

This clonotype showed up many times. Because this beta chain is a stray read in a library intended to capture alpha chains, its abundance should not be given much weight. This chain joins TRBV3-1 and TRBJ1-2; maybe TRBD1 (6 bases). V lost 2 bases to trimming and J lost 6 bases, with 10 bases between them. The length of the CDR3 is 13 residues. Germline lookup yields CDR1 LGHDT and CDR2 YNNKEL (reference sequence). This CDR3 reads CASSQSSGDGYTF. Here the CDR3 DNA reads TGTGCCAGCAGCCAAAGTTCAGGGGATGGCTACACCTTC.

With respect to this clonotype: A library made for alpha chains picked up this beta chain off target, so its size means little. The chain joins TRBV12-5 to TRBJ1-1; D unclear. The length of the CDR3 is 11 residues. The V end lost 7 bases, the J end lost 1 base, and 4 bases lay between the germline ends. From germline, CDR1 is LGHNT and CDR2 FRNRAP. CDR3 bases: TGTGCTAGTGCTAAGAACACTGAAGCTTTCTTT. Encoded protein: CASAKNTEAFF.

This clonotype was counted many times. The library was designed around alpha chains, so this beta chain is a stray read whose abundance carries little weight. The chain uses TRBV5-1 and TRBJ2-5, with TRBD2 matching 9 bases. V lost 5 bases to trimming and J lost 2 bases; unmatched junction nucleotides: 7. Germline V lookup: CDR1 SGHRS, CDR2 YFSETQ. The CDR3 totals 15 residues. The CDR3 here is CASRPSGTSQETQYF. CDR3 nucleotides: TGCGCCAGCAGGCCTAGCGGGACTTCACAAGAGACCCAGTACTTC.

This clonotype occurred a few times. Since it is a stray read in a library aimed at alpha chains, this beta chain has a size that is not meaningful. This chain uses TRBV5-6 with TRBJ1-5; D possibly corresponds to TRBD1 (5 bases). The germline V and J ends were trimmed by 6 bases and 5 bases, with 9 bases remaining between them. From germline, CDR1 is SGHDT and CDR2 YYEEEE. CDR3 size: 12 residues. CDR3 protein: CASTARDQPQHF. Here the CDR3 DNA reads TGTGCCAGCACCGCCAGGGATCAGCCCCAGCATTTT.

In this sample, this clonotype turned up many times. Being off target in a library aimed at alpha chains, this beta chain has a size of little meaning. V gene TRBV29-1 combines with J gene TRBJ2-5, with a tentative D call TRBD2 (5 bases). Trimming removed 6 bases from V and 3 bases from J, with 17 bases in between. Germline values: CDR1 SQVTM, CDR2 ANQGSEA. This CDR3 contains 14 residues. In DNA form, the CDR3 reads TGCAGCGTGCGGTCGGCGAGCGGAGAAGAGACCCAGTACTTC. It yields the protein CSVRSASGEETQYF.

Notes on this clonotype: The library was prepared for alpha chains; this beta chain is a stray read, so its frequency means little. V and J are TRBV5-5 and TRBJ2-5, with D unresolved. This CDR3 comprises 17 residues. From germline, CDR1 is SGHKS and CDR2 YYEKEE (reference sequence). V lost 2 bases, J lost 1 base, and 18 bases lay in between. DNA for the CDR3: TGTGCCAGCAGCTTCGATCGTGTGGCGGATTTCCAAGAGACCCAGTACTTC. Amino acid sequence: CASSFDRVADFQETQYF.

At least ten counts were recorded for this clonotype. Within a library made for alpha chains, this beta chain is off target, and its count is uninformative. V usage is TRBV24-1 and J usage is TRBJ2-3; 8 bases are a match to TRBD2. CDR1 KGHDR and CDR2 SFDVKD come from the germline V gene. The CDR3 is made up of 12 amino acids. The J segment lost 3 bases and the V segment lost 10 bases, leaving 2 bases of the junction unmatched. The CDR3 sequence is CATSGNTDTQYF. The CDR3 bases are TGTGCCACTAGCGGGAATACAGATACGCAGTATTTT.